A single sample gave rise to the 12 T cell receptor beta chains below, sequenced in a study of shared clonotypes between healthy human individuals. Clones were sequenced by immunoSEQ multiplex PCR, and TCRdb holds only the in-frame ones, with some missing. In the table there are hundreds of thousands of clones, around 78% of which are singletons. The material sequenced was PBMCs. Source of these receptors: a woman aged 40 to 50 in good health. Some clones in this sample may be carry-over from other donors' samples.

Many counts were recorded for this clone. The chain carries TRBV11-2 and TRBJ2-3, with 9 positions matching TRBD2. The CDR3 has 15 residues. Germline assignment: CDR1 SGHAT and CDR2 FQNNGV. The trim removed 7 bases at V and 6 bases at J, leaving 11 bases unmatched. The CDR3 region has the DNA TGTGCCAGCACCTTCGCTAGCGGGGAGACGGATACGCAGTATTTT. Its translation: CASTFASGETDTQYF.

The chain joins TRBV11-2 to TRBJ2-5; the match to TRBD2 covers 12 bases. The CDR3 covers 15 residues. The trim removed 2 bases at V and 5 bases at J, leaving 3 bases unmatched. Germline loops: CDR1 SGHAT, CDR2 FQNNGV. The CDR3 sequence: CASSLTSGRLETQYF. Here the CDR3 DNA reads TGTGCCAGCAGCTTAACTAGCGGGAGGCTGGAGACCCAGTACTTC.

Comment on this clone: Only one base separates this from a far larger clonotype, so it likely reflects a read error. At the DNA level, this CDR3 is encoded by other sequences in the same sample as well. This chain joins TRBV30 and TRBJ1-3, with 7 nucleotides matching TRBD1. Per germline, CDR1 GTSNPN and CDR2 SVGIG (reference sequence). J was trimmed by 3 bases and V by 3 bases; bases with no gene match: 5. The CDR3 is made up of 14 amino acids. The CDR3 DNA follows: TGTGCCTGGAGATCACAGGGGTTTGGAAACACCATATATTTT. Amino acid sequence: CAWRSQGFGNTIYF.

This chain joins TRBV5-1 and TRBJ2-7; D is undetermined. Trimming shortened V by 0 bases and J by 1 base, and 14 bases separated the two germline ends. The CDR3 loop spans 16 amino acids. From germline, CDR1 is SGHRS and CDR2 YFSETQ. The CDR3 nucleotides read TGCGCCAGCAGCTTGGGGTTCCCAGGTACTTCCTACGAGCAGTACTTC. Translation gives CASSLGFPGTSYEQYF.

This sequence joins TRBV6-5 and TRBJ1-2; D unresolved. CDR1 and CDR2 (germline): MNHEY, SVGAGI. The CDR3 totals 13 residues. V gave up 0 bases and J gave up 8 bases, with 10 bases separating them. The CDR3 is CASSYSGTSGYTF. The CDR3, as DNA: TGTGCCAGCAGTTACTCGGGAACGTCGGGCTACACCTTC.

The chain employs TRBV6-5 and TRBJ2-5; 9 nucleotides align to TRBD2. The ends lost 6 bases at V and 5 bases at J; junction bases unmatched: 10. Looked up from germline, CDR1 is MNHEY and CDR2 is SVGAGI. There are 15 residues in the CDR3. CDR3 protein: CASRGAGGWGETQYF. CDR3 bases: TGTGCCAGCAGGGGAGCGGGGGGTTGGGGGGAGACCCAGTACTTC.

The sample holds a few counts of this clone. The rearrangement joins TRBV4-2 to TRBJ2-1; D gene unclear. Between the trimmed V and J ends, which lost 0 bases and 9 bases, there was a span of 6 bases. The CDR3 extends over 12 amino acids. Germline assignment: CDR1 LGHNA and CDR2 YNFKEQ. CDR3 amino acids: CASSQDMGEQFF. For the CDR3, the DNA is TGTGCCAGCAGCCAAGATATGGGTGAGCAGTTCTTC.

In the case of this clone: One base away lies a much larger clone, so this may be a sequencing read error. The rearrangement links TRBV7-3 to TRBJ2-5, with 11 bases that match TRBD2. The germline CDR1 and CDR2 sequences are SGHTA and FQGTGA. This CDR3 is 14 amino acids long. The junction had 5 bases not matched to a gene; V was cut back by 6 bases and J by 5 bases. The CDR3: CASSRLAGLETQYF. The DNA for the CDR3 is TGTGCCAGCAGTCGACTAGCGGGACTGGAGACCCAGTACTTC.

V and J are TRBV20-1 and TRBJ2-5; no clear D gene. The CDR3 contains 11 residues. The germline V gene encodes CDR1 DFQATT and CDR2 SNEGSKA (reference sequence). Deletions cut 3 bases from V and 9 bases from J, with 11 bases between. CDR3 nucleotides: TGCAGTGCTAGCCCCCCGGAATCCCAGTACTTC. It specifies CSASPPESQYF.

The rearrangement uses TRBV28 and TRBJ2-1; the match to TRBD2 covers 13 bases. This CDR3 contains 15 residues. CDR1 is MDHEN, CDR2 SYDVKM, per germline. Germline trimming cut 7 bases from V and 9 bases from J; bases unmatched to any gene: 9. CDR3 nucleotides: TGTGCCAGCACCCGGACTAGCGGGAGAGCGGCTGAGCAGTTCTTC. Its translation: CASTRTSGRAAEQFF.

On this clone itself: Without the conserved terminal phenylalanine or tryptophan, this CDR3 likely stems from a read error. J is TRBJ2-7 and V is TRBV4-1; D possibly corresponds to TRBD2 (6 bases). The CDR3 contains 15 residues. Germline CDR1 reads MGHRA; CDR2 reads YSYEKL. Trimming removed 4 bases at V and 3 bases at J, with 16 bases between. DNA of the CDR3: TGCGCCAGCAGCCCCGCGGGACGGCCCGACTACGAGCAGTACCTC. Protein sequence: CASSPAGRPDYEQYL.

This chain uses TRBV5-1 with TRBJ1-1; TRBD1 aligns across 9 bases. The CDR3 has 13 residues. Trimming cost V 4 bases and J 7 bases; bases outside gene matches: 5. Germline V lookup: CDR1 SGHRS, CDR2 YFSETQ. DNA of the CDR3: TGCGCCAGCAGCAGAACAGGGGGCGATGAAGCTTTCTTT. It is translated as CASSRTGGDEAFF.